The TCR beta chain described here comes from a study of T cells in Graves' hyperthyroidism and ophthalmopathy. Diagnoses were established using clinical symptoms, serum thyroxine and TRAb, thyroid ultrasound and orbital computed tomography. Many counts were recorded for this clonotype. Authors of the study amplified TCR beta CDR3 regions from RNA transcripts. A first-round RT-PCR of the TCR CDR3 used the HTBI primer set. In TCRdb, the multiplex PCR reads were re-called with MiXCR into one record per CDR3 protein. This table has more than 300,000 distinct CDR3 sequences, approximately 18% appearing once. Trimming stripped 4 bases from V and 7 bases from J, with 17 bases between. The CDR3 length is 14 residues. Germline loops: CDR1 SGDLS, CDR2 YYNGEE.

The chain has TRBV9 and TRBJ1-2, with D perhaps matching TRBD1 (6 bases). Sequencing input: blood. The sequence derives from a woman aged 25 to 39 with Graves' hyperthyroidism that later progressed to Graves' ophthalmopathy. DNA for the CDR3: TGTGCCAGCAGCACCCGTTCCCAGGGGTCTGGCTACACCTTC. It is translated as CASSTRSQGSGYTF.